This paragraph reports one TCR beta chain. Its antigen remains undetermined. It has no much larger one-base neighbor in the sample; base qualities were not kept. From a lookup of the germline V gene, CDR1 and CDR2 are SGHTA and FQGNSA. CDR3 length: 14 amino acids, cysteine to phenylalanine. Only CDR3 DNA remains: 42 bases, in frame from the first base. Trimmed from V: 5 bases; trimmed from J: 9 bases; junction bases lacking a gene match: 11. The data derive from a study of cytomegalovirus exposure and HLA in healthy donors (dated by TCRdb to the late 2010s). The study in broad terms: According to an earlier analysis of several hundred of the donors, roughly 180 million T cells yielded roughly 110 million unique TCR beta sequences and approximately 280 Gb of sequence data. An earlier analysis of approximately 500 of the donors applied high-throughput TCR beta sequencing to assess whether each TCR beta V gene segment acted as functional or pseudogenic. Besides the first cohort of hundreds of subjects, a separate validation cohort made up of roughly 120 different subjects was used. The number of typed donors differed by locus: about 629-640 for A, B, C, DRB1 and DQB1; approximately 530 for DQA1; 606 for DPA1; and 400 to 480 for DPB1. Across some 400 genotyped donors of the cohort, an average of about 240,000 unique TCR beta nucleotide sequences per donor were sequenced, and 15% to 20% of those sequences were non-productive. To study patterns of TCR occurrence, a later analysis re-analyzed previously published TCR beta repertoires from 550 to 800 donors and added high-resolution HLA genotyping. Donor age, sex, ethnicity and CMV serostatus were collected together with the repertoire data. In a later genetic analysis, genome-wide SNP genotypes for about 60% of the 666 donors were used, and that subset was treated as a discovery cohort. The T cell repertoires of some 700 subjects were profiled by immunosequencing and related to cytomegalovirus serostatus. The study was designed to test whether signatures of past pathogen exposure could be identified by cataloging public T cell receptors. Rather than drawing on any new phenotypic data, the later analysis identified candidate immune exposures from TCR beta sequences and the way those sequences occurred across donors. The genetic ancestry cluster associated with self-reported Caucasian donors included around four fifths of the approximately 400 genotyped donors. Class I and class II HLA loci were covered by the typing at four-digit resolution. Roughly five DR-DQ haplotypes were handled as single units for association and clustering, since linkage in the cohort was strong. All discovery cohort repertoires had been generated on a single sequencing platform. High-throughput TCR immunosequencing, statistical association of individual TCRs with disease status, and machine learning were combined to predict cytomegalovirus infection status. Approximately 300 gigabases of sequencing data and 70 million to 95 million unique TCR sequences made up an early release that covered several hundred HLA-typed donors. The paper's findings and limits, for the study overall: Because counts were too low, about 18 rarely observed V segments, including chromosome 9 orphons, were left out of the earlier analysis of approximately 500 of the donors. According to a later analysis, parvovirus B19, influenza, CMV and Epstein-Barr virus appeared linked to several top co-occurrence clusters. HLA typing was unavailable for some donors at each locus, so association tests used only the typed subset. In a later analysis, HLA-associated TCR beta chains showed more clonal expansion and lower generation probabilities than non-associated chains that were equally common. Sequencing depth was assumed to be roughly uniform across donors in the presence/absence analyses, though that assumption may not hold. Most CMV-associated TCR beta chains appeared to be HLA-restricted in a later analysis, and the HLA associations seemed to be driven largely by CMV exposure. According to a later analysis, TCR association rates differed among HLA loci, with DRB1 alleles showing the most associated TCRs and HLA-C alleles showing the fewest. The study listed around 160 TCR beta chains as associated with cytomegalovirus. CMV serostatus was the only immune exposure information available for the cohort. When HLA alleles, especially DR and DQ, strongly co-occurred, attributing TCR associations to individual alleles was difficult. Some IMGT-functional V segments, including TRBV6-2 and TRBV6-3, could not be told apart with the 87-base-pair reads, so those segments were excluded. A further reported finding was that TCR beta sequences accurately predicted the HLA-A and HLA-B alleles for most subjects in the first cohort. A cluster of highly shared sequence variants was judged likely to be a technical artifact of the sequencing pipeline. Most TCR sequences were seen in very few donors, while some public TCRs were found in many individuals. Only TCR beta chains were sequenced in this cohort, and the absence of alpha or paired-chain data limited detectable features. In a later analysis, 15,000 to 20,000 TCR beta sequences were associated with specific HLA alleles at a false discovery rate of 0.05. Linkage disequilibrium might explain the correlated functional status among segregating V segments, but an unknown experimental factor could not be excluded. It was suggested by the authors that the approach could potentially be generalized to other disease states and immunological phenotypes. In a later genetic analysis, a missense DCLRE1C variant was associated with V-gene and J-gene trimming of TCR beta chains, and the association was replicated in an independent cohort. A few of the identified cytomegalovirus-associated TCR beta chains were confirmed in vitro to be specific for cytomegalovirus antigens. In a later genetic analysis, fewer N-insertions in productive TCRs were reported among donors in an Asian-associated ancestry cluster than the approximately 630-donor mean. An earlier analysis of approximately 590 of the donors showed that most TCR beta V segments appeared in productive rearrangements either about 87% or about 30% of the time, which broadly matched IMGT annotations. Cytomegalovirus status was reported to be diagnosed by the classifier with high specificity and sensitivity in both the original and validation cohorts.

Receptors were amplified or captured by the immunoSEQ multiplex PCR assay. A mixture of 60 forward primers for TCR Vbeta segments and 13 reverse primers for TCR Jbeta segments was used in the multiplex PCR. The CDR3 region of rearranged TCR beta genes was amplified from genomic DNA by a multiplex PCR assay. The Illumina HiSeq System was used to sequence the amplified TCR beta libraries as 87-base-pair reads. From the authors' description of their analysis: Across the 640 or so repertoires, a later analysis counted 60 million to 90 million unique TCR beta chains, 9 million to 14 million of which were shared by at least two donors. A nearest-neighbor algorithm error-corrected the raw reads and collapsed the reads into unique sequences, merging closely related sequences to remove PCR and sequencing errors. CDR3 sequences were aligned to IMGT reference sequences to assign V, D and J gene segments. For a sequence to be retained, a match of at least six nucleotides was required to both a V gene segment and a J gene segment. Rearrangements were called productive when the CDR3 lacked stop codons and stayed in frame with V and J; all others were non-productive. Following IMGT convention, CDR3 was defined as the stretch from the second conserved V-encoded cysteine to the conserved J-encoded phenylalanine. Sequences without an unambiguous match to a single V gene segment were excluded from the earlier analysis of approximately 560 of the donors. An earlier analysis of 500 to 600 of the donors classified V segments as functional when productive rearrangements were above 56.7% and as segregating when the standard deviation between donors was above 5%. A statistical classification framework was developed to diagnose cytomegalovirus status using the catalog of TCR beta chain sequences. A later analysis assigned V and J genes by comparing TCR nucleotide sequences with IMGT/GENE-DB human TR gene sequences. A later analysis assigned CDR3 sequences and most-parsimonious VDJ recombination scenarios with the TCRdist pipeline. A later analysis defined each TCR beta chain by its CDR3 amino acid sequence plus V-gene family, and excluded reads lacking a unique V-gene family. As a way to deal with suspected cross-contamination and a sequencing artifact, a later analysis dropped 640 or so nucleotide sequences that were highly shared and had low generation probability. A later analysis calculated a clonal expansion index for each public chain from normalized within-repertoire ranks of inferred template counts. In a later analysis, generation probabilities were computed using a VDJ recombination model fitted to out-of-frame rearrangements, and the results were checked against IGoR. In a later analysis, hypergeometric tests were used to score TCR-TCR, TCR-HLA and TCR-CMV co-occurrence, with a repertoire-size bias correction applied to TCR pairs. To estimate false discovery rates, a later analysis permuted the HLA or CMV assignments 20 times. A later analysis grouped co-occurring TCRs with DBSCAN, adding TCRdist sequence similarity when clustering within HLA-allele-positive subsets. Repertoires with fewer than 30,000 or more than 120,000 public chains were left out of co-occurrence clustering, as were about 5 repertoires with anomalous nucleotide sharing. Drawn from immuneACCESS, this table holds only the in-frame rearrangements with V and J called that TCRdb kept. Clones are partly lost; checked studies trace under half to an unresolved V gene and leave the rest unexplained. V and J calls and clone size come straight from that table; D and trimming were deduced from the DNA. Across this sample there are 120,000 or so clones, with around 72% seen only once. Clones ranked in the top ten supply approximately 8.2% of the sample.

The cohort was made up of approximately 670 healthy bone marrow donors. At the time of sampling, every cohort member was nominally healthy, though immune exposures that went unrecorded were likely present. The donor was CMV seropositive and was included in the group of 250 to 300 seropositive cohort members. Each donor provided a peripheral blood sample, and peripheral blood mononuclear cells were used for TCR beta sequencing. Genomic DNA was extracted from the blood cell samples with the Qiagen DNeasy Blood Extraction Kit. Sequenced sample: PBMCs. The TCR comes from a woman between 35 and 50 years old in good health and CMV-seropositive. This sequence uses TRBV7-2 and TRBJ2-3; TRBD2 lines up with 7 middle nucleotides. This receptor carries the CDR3 CASSTTPGLSTQYF. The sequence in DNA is TGTGCCAGCAGCACCACGCCGGGACTAAGCACGCAGTATTTT.